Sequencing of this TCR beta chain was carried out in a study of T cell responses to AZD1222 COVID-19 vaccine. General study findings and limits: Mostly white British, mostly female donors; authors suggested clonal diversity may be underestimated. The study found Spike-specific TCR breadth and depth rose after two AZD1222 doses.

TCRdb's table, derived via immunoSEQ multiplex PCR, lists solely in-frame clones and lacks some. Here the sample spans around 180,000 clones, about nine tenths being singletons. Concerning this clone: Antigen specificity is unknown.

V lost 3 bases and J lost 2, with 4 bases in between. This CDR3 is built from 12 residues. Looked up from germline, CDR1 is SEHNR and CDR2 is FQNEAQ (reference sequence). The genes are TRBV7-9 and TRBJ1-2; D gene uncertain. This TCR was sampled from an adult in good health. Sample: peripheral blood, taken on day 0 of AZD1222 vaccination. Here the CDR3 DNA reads TGTGCCAGCAGCTTCGAGAACTATGGCTACACCTTC. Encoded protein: CASSFENYGYTF.